Listed below are T cell receptor beta chains from one sample, sequenced in a study of cytomegalovirus exposure and HLA in healthy donors. Sequencing used immunoSEQ multiplex PCR; TCRdb keeps in-frame clones, though not all of them. The sample carries 140,000 to 150,000 clones, 78% recorded once. The sequenced sample consisted of PBMCs. The receptors here all came from a female donor in good health and CMV-seronegative. The CDR3 runs from the conserved cysteine through the conserved F or W. The D gene is left open where the match is weak. Expanded clones get a size class; other rows say once, few or many, or leave the size out.

abundance: NA; j_gene: TRBJ2-1; d_gene: NA; v_gene: TRBV14; CDR3nt: TGTGCCAGCAGCCACAAAGCGGTTTTCTACAATGAGCAGTTCTTC; CDR3aa: CASSHKAVFYNEQFF
abundance: NA; j_gene: TRBJ1-1; d_gene: NA; v_gene: TRBV6-1; CDR3nt: TGTGCCAGCAGTGCCAGACAGGCGAACACTGAAGCTTTCTTT; CDR3aa: CASSARQANTEAFF
abundance: NA; j_gene: TRBJ1-3; d_gene: NA; v_gene: TRBV30; CDR3nt: TGTGCCTGGAGTGTACTAGGAAACACCATATATTTT; CDR3aa: CAWSVLGNTIYF
abundance: NA; j_gene: TRBJ2-7; d_gene: NA; v_gene: TRBV2; CDR3nt: TGTGCCAGCAGGCCACAGGGTGGCCCCTCCTACGAGCAGTACTTC; CDR3aa: CASRPQGGPSYEQYF
abundance: NA; j_gene: TRBJ1-1; d_gene: NA; v_gene: TRBV5-5; CDR3nt: TGTGCCAGCAGCTTGGGGGACACCAACACTGAAGCTTTCTTT; CDR3aa: CASSLGDTNTEAFF
abundance: NA; j_gene: TRBJ2-6; d_gene: NA; v_gene: TRBV5-1; CDR3nt: TGCGCCAGCAGCTTGGGAGTTTCGGGGGCCAACGTCCTGACTTTC; CDR3aa: CASSLGVSGANVLTF
abundance: NA; j_gene: TRBJ2-1; d_gene: TRBD2; v_gene: TRBV4-2; CDR3nt: TGTGCCAGCAGCCAAGACCCCCCTCAGCGGGGGGGAATCAATGAGCAGTTCTTC; CDR3aa: CASSQDPPQRGGINEQFF
abundance: NA; j_gene: TRBJ2-7; d_gene: NA; v_gene: TRBV7-2; CDR3nt: TGTGCCAGCAGCTTAGGGCTAGCCCCCAACGAGCAGTACTTC; CDR3aa: CASSLGLAPNEQYF
abundance: NA; j_gene: TRBJ1-6; d_gene: TRBD1; v_gene: TRBV5-1; CDR3nt: TGCGCCAGCCGCCAACAGGGGTTGGATAATTCACCCCTCCACTTT; CDR3aa: CASRQQGLDNSPLHF
abundance: NA; j_gene: TRBJ1-1; d_gene: NA; v_gene: TRBV14; CDR3nt: TGTGCCAGCAGCCTTACGGGGGGCACTGAAGCTTTCTTT; CDR3aa: CASSLTGGTEAFF
abundance: NA; j_gene: TRBJ1-2; d_gene: TRBD1; v_gene: TRBV5-1; CDR3nt: TGCGCCAGCAGCGAGGACAGGGCGTTTAACTATGGCTACACCTTC; CDR3aa: CASSEDRAFNYGYTF
abundance: few; j_gene: TRBJ1-1; d_gene: NA; v_gene: TRBV4-3; CDR3nt: TGCGCCAGCAGCCAACAGCCGAGGGCTGAAGCTTTCTTT; CDR3aa: CASSQQPRAEAFF
abundance: NA; j_gene: TRBJ2-2; d_gene: NA; v_gene: TRBV27; CDR3nt: TGTGCCAGCAGTTTCGTTGGACTCCAAGGGACCGGGGAGCTGTTTTTT; CDR3aa: CASSFVGLQGTGELFF
abundance: NA; j_gene: TRBJ2-2; d_gene: NA; v_gene: TRBV28; CDR3nt: TGTGCCAGCAGTTTCGGTGTATCCACCGGGGAGCTGTTTTTT; CDR3aa: CASSFGVSTGELFF
abundance: once; j_gene: TRBJ1-2; d_gene: NA; v_gene: TRBV4-1; CDR3nt: TGCGCCAGCAGCCAAGCTCTGGGCTTCTATGGCTACACCTTC; CDR3aa: CASSQALGFYGYTF
abundance: few; j_gene: TRBJ2-7; d_gene: NA; v_gene: TRBV7-6; CDR3nt: TGTGCCAGCAGCTTAGCGTATGAGGGAAAAGAGCAGTACTTC; CDR3aa: CASSLAYEGKEQYF
abundance: once; j_gene: TRBJ2-7; d_gene: NA; v_gene: TRBV28; CDR3nt: TGTGCCAGCAGTATTTCGAGAGAGCAGTACTTC; CDR3aa: CASSISREQYF
abundance: NA; j_gene: TRBJ2-3; d_gene: NA; v_gene: TRBV30; CDR3nt: TGTGCCTCTAAGCGACCGAACACAGATACGCAGTATTTT; CDR3aa: CASKRPNTDTQYF
abundance: NA; j_gene: TRBJ2-1; d_gene: TRBD2; v_gene: TRBV7-8; CDR3nt: TGTGCCAGCTTAGCTAGCGGGACGGTCTCCTACAATGAGCAGTTCTTC; CDR3aa: CASLASGTVSYNEQFF
abundance: NA; j_gene: TRBJ1-6; d_gene: NA; v_gene: TRBV6-1; CDR3nt: TGTGCCAGCAGTGTAATTTATAATTCACCCCTCCACTTT; CDR3aa: CASSVIYNSPLHF
abundance: few; j_gene: TRBJ1-4; d_gene: TRBD1; v_gene: TRBV14; CDR3nt: TGTGCCAGCAGCCAGAAAGGGATCCAGGGGGCGCGGGCAACTAATGAAAAACTGTTTTTT; CDR3aa: CASSQKGIQGARATNEKLFF
abundance: NA; j_gene: TRBJ1-5; d_gene: NA; v_gene: TRBV28; CDR3nt: TGTGCCAGCAGTTTTCGGGGACTTTTGAGTCAGCCCCAGCATTTT; CDR3aa: CASSFRGLLSQPQHF
abundance: few; j_gene: TRBJ1-3; d_gene: TRBD1; v_gene: TRBV4-1; CDR3nt: TGCGCCAGCAGCCAAACGGGACAGGGGGCCGCTGACATCTCTGGAAACACCATATATTTT; CDR3aa: CASSQTGQGAADISGNTIYF
abundance: NA; j_gene: TRBJ2-7; d_gene: NA; v_gene: TRBV6-6; CDR3nt: TGTGCCAGCAGACCCCAGGGTATCTCCTACGAGCAGTACTTC; CDR3aa: CASRPQGISYEQYF
abundance: NA; j_gene: TRBJ2-2; d_gene: TRBD1; v_gene: TRBV27; CDR3nt: TGTGCCAGCAGTTTAGGGACAGGGGGCTCCGGGGAGCTGTTTTTT; CDR3aa: CASSLGTGGSGELFF
abundance: NA; j_gene: TRBJ2-1; d_gene: NA; v_gene: TRBV5-1; CDR3nt: TGCGCCAGCAGCCCAACTCCCCGGGCCTACAATGAGCAGTTCTTC; CDR3aa: CASSPTPRAYNEQFF
abundance: NA; j_gene: TRBJ1-1; d_gene: NA; v_gene: TRBV30; CDR3nt: TGTGCCTGGAGCTTAGGGGGGAACACTGAAGCTTTCTTT; CDR3aa: CAWSLGGNTEAFF
abundance: NA; j_gene: TRBJ2-3; d_gene: NA; v_gene: TRBV4-1; CDR3nt: TGCGCCAGCAGCCAAGCCTTAGCTTCCCGGGATACGCAGTATTTT; CDR3aa: CASSQALASRDTQYF
abundance: NA; j_gene: TRBJ2-6; d_gene: TRBD1; v_gene: TRBV29-1; CDR3nt: TGCAGCGTGGGGGGACCGGGACAGGGGGTTGCTGGGGCCAACGTCCTGACTTTC; CDR3aa: CSVGGPGQGVAGANVLTF
abundance: NA; j_gene: TRBJ2-2; d_gene: TRBD1; v_gene: TRBV2; CDR3nt: TGTGCCAGCCGGGACAGGGCGTTTGCCGGGGAGCTGTTTTTT; CDR3aa: CASRDRAFAGELFF
abundance: NA; j_gene: TRBJ2-1; d_gene: TRBD2; v_gene: TRBV5-1; CDR3nt: TGCGCCAGCAGCTTAGGGACTAGCGGGAGACTAAGCAATGAGCAGTTCTTC; CDR3aa: CASSLGTSGRLSNEQFF
abundance: NA; j_gene: TRBJ2-3; d_gene: TRBD1; v_gene: TRBV6-4; CDR3nt: TGTGCCAGCAGTGACGGTACGGGACAGGGGTCGGCAGATACGCAGTATTTT; CDR3aa: CASSDGTGQGSADTQYF
abundance: once; j_gene: TRBJ2-3; d_gene: NA; v_gene: TRBV5-1; CDR3nt: TGCGCCAGCAGCTTGGATGGGACTAGCACAGATACGCAGTATTTT; CDR3aa: CASSLDGTSTDTQYF
abundance: NA; j_gene: TRBJ2-7; d_gene: TRBD1; v_gene: TRBV6-1; CDR3nt: TGTGCCAGCAGTGAACCGGGACAGGGGCGTTCGTACGAGCAGTACTTC; CDR3aa: CASSEPGQGRSYEQYF
abundance: NA; j_gene: TRBJ2-3; d_gene: TRBD2; v_gene: TRBV5-5; CDR3nt: TGTGCCAGCAGCTTGGGACTAGCGGGAGGGCCATATACGCAGTATTTT; CDR3aa: CASSLGLAGGPYTQYF
abundance: NA; j_gene: TRBJ2-7; d_gene: NA; v_gene: TRBV11-2; CDR3nt: TGTGCCAGCAGCGCGGACACTCTCTACGAGCAGTACTTC; CDR3aa: CASSADTLYEQYF
abundance: NA; j_gene: TRBJ2-5; d_gene: NA; v_gene: TRBV5-1; CDR3nt: TGCGCCAGCAGCTTGGGGTCAGGGGACCAAGAGACCCAGTACTTC; CDR3aa: CASSLGSGDQETQYF
abundance: once; j_gene: TRBJ2-1; d_gene: NA; v_gene: TRBV30; CDR3nt: TGTGCCTGGATGGGGGGGGGACAAATGAACTACAATGAGCAGTTCTTC; CDR3aa: CAWMGGGQMNYNEQFF
abundance: NA; j_gene: TRBJ1-4; d_gene: NA; v_gene: TRBV28; CDR3nt: TGTGCCAGCAGTTCCCGGACAGTAAATGAAAAACTGTTTTTT; CDR3aa: CASSSRTVNEKLFF
abundance: once; j_gene: TRBJ2-7; d_gene: NA; v_gene: TRBV5-1; CDR3nt: TGCGCCAGCAGCTTGGGTCCAGGGGTCGGCATCTACTACGAGCAGTACTTC; CDR3aa: CASSLGPGVGIYYEQYF
abundance: NA; j_gene: TRBJ2-6; d_gene: NA; v_gene: TRBV28; CDR3nt: TGTGCCAGCAGTTTGTCGGGACACGGAATTTCTGGGGCCAACGTCCTAACTTTC; CDR3aa: CASSLSGHGISGANVLTF
abundance: few; j_gene: TRBJ2-7; d_gene: TRBD2; v_gene: TRBV5-1; CDR3nt: TGCGCCAGCAGCTTAGCGGGAGGGCGGGAGCAGTACTTC; CDR3aa: CASSLAGGREQYF